This T cell receptor (beta chain) was documented in a study of T cell responses to AZD1222 COVID-19 vaccine. CDR3 size: 14 residues. CDR1 is SGHRS and CDR2 is YFSETQ in the germline V gene. V trimming: 0 bases; J trimming: 6 bases; junction bases outside the gene matches: 2. Regarding this clone: Its antigen is not identified.

Regarding the study as a whole: AZD1222 recipients seropositive at baseline numbered only 6 or 7.

The repertoire was sequenced with immunoSEQ multiplex PCR; TCRdb's copy has only in-frame clones and lacks some. Among about 130,000 clones listed, around 90% were seen once. This receptor was taken from an adult who received the AZD1222 COVID-19 vaccine. The sample in question was peripheral blood, obtained 28 days after the second AZD1222 dose. The chain couples TRBV5-1 to TRBJ1-5; TRBD1 agrees at 8 bases. CDR3 coding DNA: TGCGCCAGCAGCTTGGGACAGGGGATTCAGCCCCAGCATTTT. As protein: CASSLGQGIQPQHF. Together with reference TRBV5-1 and TRBJ1-5, the CDR3 gives the full variable domain: KAGVTQTPRYLIKTRGQQVTLSCSPISGHRSVSWYQQTPGQGLQFLFEYFSETQRNKGNFPGRFSGRQFSNSRSEMNVSTLELGDSALYLCASSLGQGIQPQHFGDGTRLSIL.